Shown below are 25 T cell receptor beta chains from a single sample sequenced in a study of blood T cell repertoires in COVID-19. The table came from immunoSEQ multiplex PCR; TCRdb's copy has only in-frame clones and leaves some out. Among hundreds of thousands of clones listed, roughly 89% were seen once. Material for sequencing was peripheral blood. The receptors originated from a man in his fifties or sixties who had recovered from COVID-19.

This clone occurred a few times. The V call is TRBV9, the J call TRBJ1-1; D gene uncertain. This CDR3 has 12 residues. Trimming removed 3 bases at V and 9 bases at J, with 12 bases between. Per the germline V gene, CDR1 is SGDLS and CDR2 is YYNGEE. CDR3: CASSAGEGKAFF. The CDR3 DNA sequence: TGTGCCAGCAGCGCGGGAGAGGGAAAAGCTTTCTTT.

This clone was counted a single time. The chain has TRBV5-6 and TRBJ2-7, with D possibly TRBD1 on 6 matching bases. The CDR3 contains 15 residues. The ends were cut back, 3 bases at V and 0 bases at J, with 13 bases in the middle. Germline CDR1 SGHDT, CDR2 YYEEEE. CDR3 DNA: TGTGCCAGCAGCTACAGGGACACTTACTCCTACGAGCAGTACTTC. As protein: CASSYRDTYSYEQYF.

This chain joins TRBV2 and TRBJ2-1; the match to TRBD1 covers 9 bases. CDR1 and CDR2 (germline): SNHLY, FYNNEI. The CDR3 has 15 amino acids. The J segment lost 4 bases and the V segment lost 6 bases, leaving 7 bases of the junction unmatched. CDR3 bases: TGTGCCAGCAGCTCTGGACAGGGGCTTTACAATGAGCAGTTCTTC. Its translation is CASSSGQGLYNEQFF. The full variable domain, in which reference TRBV2 and TRBJ2-1 provide the parts outside the CDR3, is EPEVTQTPSHQVTQMGQEVILRCVPISNHLYFYWYRQILGQKVEFLVSFYNNEISEKSEIFDDQFSVERPDGSNFTLKIRSTKLEDSAMYFCASSSGQGLYNEQFFGPGTRLTVL.

This rearrangement joins TRBV5-4 to TRBJ2-1, with a weak D call TRBD2 (6 bases). This CDR3 comprises 15 residues. The germline V gene has CDR1 SGHNT and CDR2 YYREEE (reference sequence). V gave up 0 bases and J gave up 8 bases, with 15 bases separating them. Here the CDR3 reads CASSLGLGRDDEQFF. CDR3 bases: TGTGCCAGCAGCTTGGGACTAGGTAGGGACGATGAGCAGTTCTTC.

CDR3 coding DNA: TGTGCCAGTAGTGAAGGGACAACCTCTGGAAACACCATATATTTT. Translation: CASSEGTTSGNTIYF. This chain uses TRBV19 with TRBJ1-3; TRBD1 might be the D (6 bases). CDR3 length: 15 amino acids. Germline loops: CDR1 LNHDA, CDR2 SQIVND (reference sequence). V dropped 5 bases and J dropped 0 bases, with 11 bases sitting between them.

The rearrangement uses TRBV19 and TRBJ2-4; the match to TRBD1 covers 9 bases. After removal of 5 bases from V and 0 bases from J, the junction contained 11 bases not matched to a gene. The CDR3 covers 18 residues. The germline V gene has CDR1 LNHDA and CDR2 SQIVND (reference sequence). CDR3 DNA sequence: TGTGCCAGTAGTGCCGGGACAGGGAATACAATAGCCAAAAACATTCAGTACTTC. Its translation is CASSAGTGNTIAKNIQYF.

The chain recombines TRBV5-1 with TRBJ2-2; D is possibly TRBD1 (8 bases). Trimming cost V 0 bases and J 5 bases, with 17 bases left between them. The CDR3 runs to 17 residues. Germline V gene lookup returns CDR1 SGHRS and CDR2 YFSETQ. The CDR3, as DNA: TGCGCCAGCAGCTTGGACGGACAGGGAGGGAGTACCGGGGAGCTGTTTTTT. Translated, it gives CASSLDGQGGSTGELFF. The full variable domain, rest sourced from reference TRBV5-1 and TRBJ2-2, is KAGVTQTPRYLIKTRGQQVTLSCSPISGHRSVSWYQQTPGQGLQFLFEYFSETQRNKGNFPGRFSGRQFSNSRSEMNVSTLELGDSALYLCASSLDGQGGSTGELFFGEGSRLTVL.

This chain joins TRBV5-5 and TRBJ2-7; D is possibly TRBD2 (6 bases). Germline assignment: CDR1 SGHKS and CDR2 YYEKEE (reference sequence). With 0 bases removed from V and 2 bases from J, the gap between germline ends came to 15 bases. The CDR3 is 16 amino acids. CDR3 coding DNA: TGTGCCAGCAGCTTGGGGGAACTAGCCGCTACCTACGAGCAGTACTTC. Protein sequence: CASSLGELAATYEQYF. Using reference TRBV5-5 and TRBJ2-7 for the parts outside the CDR3, the full variable domain is DAGVTQSPTHLIKTRGQQVTLRCSPISGHKSVSWYQQVLGQGPQFIFQYYEKEERGRGNFPDRFSARQFPNYSSELNVNALLLGDSALYLCASSLGELAATYEQYFGPGTRLTVT.

The chain employs TRBV7-8 and TRBJ1-2; D call uncertain. This CDR3 is 14 amino acids long. Trimming removed 1 base from V and 0 bases from J, with 6 bases in between. The germline V gene has CDR1 SGHVS and CDR2 FQNEAQ. The CDR3: CASSLGLSNYGYTF. In DNA form, the CDR3 reads TGTGCCAGCAGCTTAGGTTTATCTAACTATGGCTACACCTTC.

The rearrangement links TRBV24-1 to TRBJ2-7; TRBD1 aligns across 9 bases. The trim removed 3 bases at V and 4 bases at J, leaving 6 bases unmatched. The CDR3 length is 15 residues. Germline CDR1 KGHDR, CDR2 SFDVKD. This CDR3 is CATSDDTGGRYEQYF. CDR3 nucleotide sequence: TGTGCCACCAGTGATGATACAGGGGGCAGGTACGAGCAGTACTTC.

V is TRBV27 and J is TRBJ1-6; 8 positions match TRBD1. After removal of 6 bases from V and 7 bases from J, the junction contained 8 bases not matched to a gene. The CDR3 covers 15 residues. The V gene's germline CDR1 is MNHEY and CDR2 SMNVEV (reference sequence). The CDR3 DNA is TGTGCCAGCAGCTCAGGACAGGGCAAGAATTCACCCCTCCACTTT. Amino acid sequence: CASSSGQGKNSPLHF.

The genes are TRBV5-4 and TRBJ2-7; 9 bases line up with TRBD1. Germline V gene lookup returns CDR1 SGHNT and CDR2 YYREEE (reference sequence). The CDR3 length is 15 residues. The V segment lost 0 bases and the J segment 9 bases; nucleotides outside the gene matches: 10. For the CDR3, the DNA is TGTGCCAGCAGCTTGGCCCAGACAGGGGGAAGGGCGCAGTACTTC. Translation gives CASSLAQTGGRAQYF.

The chain employs TRBV28 and TRBJ2-5, with D possibly TRBD1 on 5 matching bases. Trimming removed 11 bases from V and 0 bases from J, with 19 bases in between. Looked up from germline, CDR1 is MDHEN and CDR2 is SYDVKM. This CDR3 is built from 15 residues. CDR3 protein: CAGHVDTRDQETQYF. The CDR3 nucleotides are TGTGCCGGCCATGTGGACACCAGGGACCAAGAGACCCAGTACTTC.

The rearrangement uses TRBV5-6 and TRBJ1-1; D perhaps matches TRBD1 (5 bases). The germline gives CDR1 SGHDT, CDR2 YYEEEE. CDR3 length equals 14 residues. Trimming took off 10 bases at V and 3 bases at J, with 19 bases between the two ends. CDR3 protein: CASSGLPGDTEAFF. Here the CDR3 DNA reads TGTGCCTCTTCGGGACTCCCGGGAGACACTGAAGCTTTCTTT.

The chain joins TRBV5-5 to TRBJ1-6; perhaps TRBD1 as D (6 bases). The germline gives CDR1 SGHKS, CDR2 YYEKEE (reference sequence). The CDR3 has 16 amino acids. V lost 1 base to trimming and J lost 6 bases, with 14 bases between them. This CDR3 is CASSLQTGQLNSPLHF. The CDR3 DNA sequence: TGTGCCAGCAGCTTGCAAACCGGACAGCTTAATTCACCCCTCCACTTT. The full variable domain, in which reference TRBV5-5 and TRBJ1-6 provide the parts outside the CDR3, is DAGVTQSPTHLIKTRGQQVTLRCSPISGHKSVSWYQQVLGQGPQFIFQYYEKEERGRGNFPDRFSARQFPNYSSELNVNALLLGDSALYLCASSLQTGQLNSPLHFGNGTRLTVT.

The rearrangement links TRBV19 to TRBJ2-6, with D unresolved. This CDR3 is 14 amino acids long. Deletions cut 4 bases from V and 0 bases from J, with 4 bases between. CDR1 and CDR2 from the germline V gene are LNHDA and SQIVND (reference sequence). Here the CDR3 DNA reads TGTGCCAGTAGTACAATCTCTGGGGCCAACGTCCTGACTTTC. This encodes CASSTISGANVLTF.

The CDR3: CASSRRDRGSTDTQYF. The CDR3 DNA reads TGTGCCAGCTCACGCCGGGACAGGGGTAGCACAGATACGCAGTATTTT. The rearrangement uses TRBV18 and TRBJ2-3; 10 nucleotides match TRBD1. V shed 4 bases and J 0 bases; nucleotides not matched to a gene: 4. CDR1 and CDR2 (germline): KGHSH, LQKENI. This CDR3 comprises 16 residues.

The genes are TRBV5-1 and TRBJ1-1; TRBD1 matches 7 bases. The length of the CDR3 is 17 residues. With 4 bases clipped from V and 1 base from J, the junction kept 13 bases outside the gene matches. Per germline, CDR1 SGHRS and CDR2 YFSETQ. CDR3 nucleotides: TGCGCCAGCAGCCCAAGAGAGCCCGGGACAGCGAACACTGAAGCTTTCTTT. Its translation: CASSPREPGTANTEAFF.

The chain recombines TRBV5-6 with TRBJ2-1; D is possibly TRBD1 (6 bases). The germline V gene has CDR1 SGHDT and CDR2 YYEEEE. The CDR3 runs to 14 residues. Between the trimmed V and J ends, which lost 0 bases and 7 bases, there was a span of 11 bases. The CDR3 sequence: CASSLDRVWNEQFF. CDR3 coding DNA: TGTGCCAGCAGCTTGGACAGGGTTTGGAATGAGCAGTTCTTC.

This rearrangement joins TRBV15 to TRBJ1-1, with D uncertain. V shed 0 bases and J shed 2 bases, with 4 bases lying between them. The germline V gene has CDR1 LNHNV and CDR2 YYDKDF (reference sequence). The CDR3 has 13 residues. In nucleotides, the CDR3 is TGTGCCACCAGCAGAGATACAAACACTGAAGCTTTCTTT. Residues: CATSRDTNTEAFF.

The chain carries TRBV4-2 and TRBJ2-5, with 10 positions matching TRBD2. CDR3 length equals 17 residues. Unmatched junction bases numbered 15, after V lost 4 bases and J lost 7 bases. Per the germline V gene, CDR1 is LGHNA and CDR2 is YNFKEQ. The CDR3 DNA follows: TGTGCCAGCAGCCCCGAAGTGGTTAGCGGGGGGCGGCCGACCCAGTACTTC. Protein product: CASSPEVVSGGRPTQYF.

The genes are TRBV6-2 or TRBV6-3 and TRBJ2-2, with a weak D call TRBD1 (6 bases). Trimming cost V 5 bases and J 1 base, with 17 bases left between them. The CDR3 runs 17 residues. Germline assignment: CDR1 MNHEY and CDR2 SVGEGT. Written as DNA, the CDR3 is TGTGCCAGCAGTCGCCCTATACAGGGTGGGAACACCGGGGAGCTGTTTTTT. It translates to CASSRPIQGGNTGELFF.

The rearrangement uses TRBV9 and TRBJ1-1; D uncertain. Trimming took 0 bases from V and 1 from J, leaving 10 bases between them. Germline V gene data show CDR1 as SGDLS and CDR2 as YYNGEE. The CDR3 has 15 residues. The CDR3 spells CASSVDGRENTEAFF. CDR3 DNA: TGTGCCAGCAGCGTAGATGGTAGAGAGAACACTGAAGCTTTCTTT.

The V call is TRBV2, the J call TRBJ1-3; D possibly corresponds to TRBD1 (5 bases). This CDR3 has 15 residues. The germline CDR1 and CDR2 sequences are SNHLY and FYNNEI. V dropped 5 bases and J dropped 0 bases, with 11 bases sitting between them. CDR3 DNA sequence: TGTGCCAGCAGTTCAGGGTTCTACTCTGGAAACACCATATATTTT. Its translation is CASSSGFYSGNTIYF.

The CDR3 DNA sequence: TGTGCCAGTAAACGGGACAGGGGGACGACCGGGGAGCTGTTTTTT. It codes for CASKRDRGTTGELFF. The V and J genes are TRBV19 and TRBJ2-2; 11 bases map to TRBD1. Trimming took 7 bases from V and 5 from J; bases not matched to a gene: 6. The germline V gene encodes CDR1 LNHDA and CDR2 SQIVND (reference sequence). There are 15 residues in the CDR3.